A selection of T cell receptor beta chains follows, all from one sample in a study of T cell changes during pregnancy in multiple sclerosis. The repertoire was sequenced with immunoSEQ multiplex PCR; TCRdb's copy has only in-frame clones and lacks some. The sample has tens of thousands of clones; about nine tenths are singletons. Sequencing used peripheral blood, obtained in the third trimester of pregnancy. The receptor source for this set is a female donor with multiple sclerosis, enrolled in a pregnancy study. CDR3s include the opening cysteine and the closing phenylalanine or tryptophan. D genes are given only for firm matches. Clone size is given for some rows only: seen once, a few or many times, or a class if the clone is expanded.

D gene	V gene	J gene	clone size	CDR3 protein	CDR3 DNA
TRBD2	TRBV9	TRBJ2-5	-	CASSRMTQRGQETQYF	TGTGCCAGCAGCCGGATGACCCAGCGGGGGCAAGAGACCCAGTACTTC
TRBD1	TRBV2	TRBJ2-3	-	CASRPDRATTDTQYF	TGTGCCAGCAGGCCGGACAGGGCAACCACAGATACGCAGTATTTT
TRBD2	TRBV2	TRBJ2-7	-	CASSVAGRGYEQYF	TGTGCCAGCAGTGTGGCGGGGAGGGGTTACGAGCAGTACTTC
TRBD1	TRBV7-9	TRBJ1-2	-	CASSLVLGQGDGYTF	TGTGCCAGCAGCTTAGTCCTGGGACAGGGAGATGGCTACACCTTC
-	TRBV4-1	TRBJ1-1	-	CASSHHPGVTEAFF	TGCGCCAGCAGCCATCACCCTGGAGTCACTGAAGCTTTCTTT
-	TRBV6-6	TRBJ2-2	once	CASSYQSGFTPGELFF	TGTGCCAGCAGTTACCAGTCCGGGTTCACTCCCGGGGAGCTGTTTTTT
TRBD1	TRBV19	TRBJ1-2	-	CASSPRTGLYGYTF	TGTGCCAGTAGTCCAAGGACAGGGCTCTATGGCTACACCTTC
TRBD1	TRBV15	TRBJ1-4	-	CATSYTTGGGEKLFF	TGTGCCACCAGTTACACGACAGGGGGTGGGGAAAAACTGTTTTTT
-	TRBV6-1	TRBJ1-1	few	CASSARGYTEAFF	TGTGCCAGCAGTGCAAGGGGGTACACTGAAGCTTTCTTT
TRBD2	TRBV7-9	TRBJ2-2	-	CASSLGRLAGATNTGELFF	TGTGCCAGCAGCTTAGGGCGGCTAGCGGGCGCGACGAACACCGGGGAGCTGTTTTTT
-	TRBV2	TRBJ2-7	-	CASKRNRGPYEQYF	TGTGCCAGCAAACGTAACCGAGGCCCCTACGAGCAGTACTTC
-	TRBV6-5	TRBJ1-2	once	CASTNSKRSYTF	TGTGCCAGCACCAACTCCAAGAGGAGCTACACCTTC
TRBD2	TRBV10-3	TRBJ2-7	-	CAISEMGGWRGEQYF	TGTGCCATCAGTGAGATGGGAGGGTGGCGCGGCGAGCAGTACTTC
-	TRBV7-2	TRBJ1-2	-	CASSPSGGLRYGYTF	TGTGCCAGCAGCCCGTCCGGGGGGCTGAGGTATGGCTACACCTTC
-	TRBV28	TRBJ1-2	few	CASSWVQNYGYTF	TGTGCCAGCAGTTGGGTACAGAACTATGGCTACACCTTC
-	TRBV7-2	TRBJ2-1	-	CASSFQGSEQFF	TGTGCCAGCAGCTTTCAGGGAAGTGAGCAGTTCTTC
-	TRBV5-4	TRBJ2-3	-	CASSPRPPDTQYF	TGTGCCAGCAGCCCCCGTCCCCCAGATACGCAGTATTTT